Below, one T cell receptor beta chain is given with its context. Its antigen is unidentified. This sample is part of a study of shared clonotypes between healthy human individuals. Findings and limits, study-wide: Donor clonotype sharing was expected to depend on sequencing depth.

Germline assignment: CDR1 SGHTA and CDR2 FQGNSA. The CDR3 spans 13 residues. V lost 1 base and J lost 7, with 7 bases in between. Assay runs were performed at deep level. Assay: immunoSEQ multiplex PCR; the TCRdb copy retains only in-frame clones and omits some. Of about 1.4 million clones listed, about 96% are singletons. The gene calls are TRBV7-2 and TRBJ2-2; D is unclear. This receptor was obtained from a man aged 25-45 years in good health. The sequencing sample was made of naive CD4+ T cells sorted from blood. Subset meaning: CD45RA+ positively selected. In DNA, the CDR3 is TGTGCCAGCAGCTTAGTCGGCTTCGGGGAGCTGTTTTTT. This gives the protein CASSLVGFGELFF.